This TCR beta chain was sequenced during a study of T-cell reconstitution after alpha-beta-depleted transplantation in children. Concerning this clonotype itself: Its antigen is not known.

V lost 6 bases to trimming and J lost 6 bases, with 16 bases between them. The CDR3 contains 14 residues. Germline loops: CDR1 MDHEN, CDR2 SYDVKM. Whole-study results and caveats: From surviving recipient T cells and thymic progenitors came the high day-60 TCRbeta diversity observed in some patients. Reportedly, roughly two months post-transplant, alpha-beta T cells arose from several hundred expanded graft clones. T cells produced anew were the main source of T-cell counts and diversity one year after transplant.

Unique molecular identifiers were used in preparing the TCRbeta library. TCRdb ran MiXCR on the PCR reads and lists one entry per CDR3 protein. The sample lists around 450,000 distinct CDR3 sequences, over 40% occurring once. The source of this sequence is a girl aged 2 to 10 with aplastic anemia, due to receive a stem cell transplant. This chain joins TRBV28 and TRBJ2-3, with a tentative D call TRBD2 (5 bases). The sequences come from PBMCs, collected before TCRalphabeta/CD19-depleted stem cell transplant. DNA for the CDR3: TGTGCCAGCAGCGAGGAAGGAGGTCACGATACGCAGTATTTT. It yields the protein CASSEEGGHDTQYF. Based on the CDR3 plus reference TRBV28 and TRBJ2-3, the full variable domain is DVKVTQSSRYLVKRTGEKVFLECVQDMDHENMFWYRQDPGLGLRLIYFSYDVKMKEKGDIPEGYSVSREKKERFSLILESASTNQTSMYLCASSEEGGHDTQYFGPGTRLTVL.